The present T cell receptor (beta chain) was sequenced within a study of response to subunit inactivated influenza vaccine. Findings of the study overall: Each seasonal influenza vaccination recruits few new T cells, the authors suggested.

This clonotype was found many times. The antigen is not known. V lost 1 base to trimming and J lost 2 bases; unmatched junction nucleotides: 5. This CDR3 is built from 17 residues. Germline V gene data show CDR1 as SGHTA and CDR2 as FQGNSA. MiXCR, applied by TCRdb to the RT-PCR reads, yields one record per CDR3 protein. The profile covers about 480,000 distinct CDR3 sequences, with approximately 11% appearing a single time and 9.5% to 15% taken by the ten largest. V is TRBV7-2 and J is TRBJ1-4, with 9 bases identical to TRBD1. The material was PBMCs from blood, obtained more than 35 days after vaccination. The sequence derives from a man between 50 and 59 years old who received an inactivated influenza vaccine. CDR3 amino acids: CASSLGDRVTTNEKLFF. The CDR3, as DNA: TGTGCCAGCAGCTTAGGGGACAGGGTGACGACTAATGAAAAACTGTTTTTT.